This TCR beta chain appears in the sequencing data of a study of CD8 T cells in Susac syndrome. Reverse transcription used roughly 0.45 to 1 ug RNA and random hexamers. A multiplex approach, immunoSEQ multiplex PCR, amplified TCR beta CDR3 across 54 Vbeta and 13 Jbeta. Using its own MiXCR run on the immunoSEQ multiplex PCR reads, TCRdb lists one record per CDR3 protein. The table shows approximately 190,000 distinct CDR3 sequences, with nearly 95% occurring only once. Sequencing of TCR beta drew on CD8+ and CD4+ T cells from blood. The CDR3 consists of 13 residues. The germline gives CDR1 LGHDT, CDR2 YNNKEL (reference sequence). V was trimmed by 6 bases and J by 3 bases, leaving 12 bases between them.

The specimen was CD4+ T cells from PBMCs. V gene TRBV3-1 combines with J gene TRBJ2-7; possibly TRBD2 for D (5 bases). This clonotype was obtained from a human donor with multiple sclerosis. CDR3 DNA: TGTGCCAGCAGTTATAGGGAGCTCTACGAGCAGTACTTC. Its translation: CASSYRELYEQYF.